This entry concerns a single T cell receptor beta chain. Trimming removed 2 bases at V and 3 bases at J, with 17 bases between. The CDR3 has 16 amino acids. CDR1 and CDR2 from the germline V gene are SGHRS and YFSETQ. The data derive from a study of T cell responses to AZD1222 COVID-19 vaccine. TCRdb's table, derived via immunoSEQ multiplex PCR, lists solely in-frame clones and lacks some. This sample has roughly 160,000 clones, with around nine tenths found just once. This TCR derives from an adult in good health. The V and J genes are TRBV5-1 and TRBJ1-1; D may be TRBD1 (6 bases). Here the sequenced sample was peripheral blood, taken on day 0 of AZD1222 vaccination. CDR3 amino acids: CASSLERGAWDTEAFF. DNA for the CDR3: TGCGCCAGCAGCTTAGAAAGGGGGGCTTGGGACACTGAAGCTTTCTTT.